Below are 20 T cell receptor beta chains sequenced from a single sample in a study of follicular helper T cells after annual influenza vaccination (dated by TCRdb to 2016 to 2017). Library preparation was by the immunoSEQ multiplex PCR assay. Here the immuneACCESS table is served through TCRdb, limited to in-frame sequences with V and J called. Missing clones are a known gap in these copies; in checked studies unresolved V genes cover under half, and the rest lacks a known reason. A total of about 10,000 clones appear in this sample, roughly 80% of them only once. The ten top clones hold around 3.6% of the sample. This sample's time point label indicates: 2015-2016 season, pre-vaccination. The material was CXCR5+ CD38- circulating T follicular helper cells from blood, obtained on the day of influenza vaccination. This sample's cell subset or site label indicates: circulating Tfh, non-naive CD4+CXCR5+PD-1+ (ICOS+CD38+ or ICOS-CD38-). The receptor source for this set is an adult who received the influenza vaccine.

This clone was detected only a few times. The gene calls are TRBV30 and TRBJ1-5; no firm D call. Trimming cost V 0 bases and J 0 bases, with 3 bases left between them. The CDR3 runs 13 residues. The germline gives CDR1 GTSNPN, CDR2 SVGIG (reference sequence). CDR3 coding DNA: TGTGCCTGGAGTGTAAATAGCAATCAGCCCCAGCATTTT. It specifies CAWSVNSNQPQHF.

This chain uses TRBV19 with TRBJ2-2; 9 nucleotides agree with TRBD2. V shed 4 bases, J shed 5 bases, and the junction held 5 bases outside the gene matches. Germline CDR1 reads LNHDA; CDR2 reads SQIVND (reference sequence). The CDR3 has 15 amino acids. CDR3 amino acids: CASSKGTSLTGELFF. CDR3 bases: TGTGCCAGTAGTAAAGGGACTAGCTTGACCGGGGAGCTGTTTTTT. Looking up the rest from reference TRBV19 and TRBJ2-2 gives the full variable domain: DGGITQSPKYLFRKEGQNVTLSCEQNLNHDAMYWYRQDPGQGLRLIYYSQIVNDFQKGDIAEGYSVSREKKESFPLTVTSAQKNPTAFYLCASSKGTSLTGELFFGEGSRLTVL.

The rearrangement joins TRBV20-1 to TRBJ2-7; TRBD1 agrees at 7 bases. This CDR3 is 11 amino acids long. Germline trimming cut 6 bases from V and 4 bases from J; bases unmatched to any gene: 3. Germline CDR1 and CDR2: DFQATT and SNEGSKA (reference sequence). CDR3 residues: CSAKTGYEQYF. CDR3 nucleotides: TGCAGTGCGAAGACAGGGTACGAGCAGTACTTC.

The chain recombines TRBV10-3 with TRBJ2-1, with 7 bases lining up with TRBD1. CDR3 length equals 15 residues. The germline CDR1 and CDR2 sequences are ENHRY and SYGVKD. The V segment lost 3 bases and the J segment 6 bases; nucleotides outside the gene matches: 8. CDR3 bases: TGTGCCATCAGTGAACCAACAGGGGTTCGCAATGAGCAGTTCTTC. Translation: CAISEPTGVRNEQFF.

This chain connects TRBV7-8 to TRBJ2-3; D is possibly TRBD2 (5 bases). The ends were cut back, 5 bases at V and 4 bases at J, with 13 bases in the middle. This CDR3 has 14 amino acids. The germline CDR1 and CDR2 sequences are SGHVS and FQNEAQ. CDR3 region: CASSPGGWADTQYF. The CDR3 bases are TGTGCCAGCAGCCCCGGCGGGTGGGCAGATACGCAGTATTTT.

This chain links TRBV29-1 with TRBJ2-7; 11 bases map to TRBD1. The CDR3 consists of 15 residues. CDR1 and CDR2 from the germline V gene are SQVTM and ANQGSEA. V lost 7 bases to trimming and J lost 2 bases; unmatched junction nucleotides: 10. CDR3 protein: CSDKDRTGGPYEQYF. CDR3 in DNA: TGCAGCGACAAAGACCGGACAGGGGGCCCCTACGAGCAGTACTTC.

The chain carries TRBV18 and TRBJ2-3; 12 nucleotides match TRBD2. V lost 1 base and J lost 9; bases outside the gene matches: 8. This CDR3 has 16 residues. Germline loops: CDR1 KGHSH, CDR2 LQKENI. Here the CDR3 reads CASSPRTSGAPGTQYF. The DNA for the CDR3 is TGTGCCAGCTCACCACGGACTAGCGGGGCCCCAGGGACGCAGTATTTT.

V and J are TRBV30 and TRBJ2-7; perhaps D is TRBD1 or TRBD2 (6 bases each). The V end was cut by 5 bases, the J end by 1 base, with 15 bases between. CDR3 size: 14 residues. CDR1 and CDR2 from the germline V gene are GTSNPN and SVGIG (reference sequence). CDR3 nucleotides: TGTGCCTGGGGAGTGGGGGGCCGATCCTACGAGCAGTACTTC. Protein product: CAWGVGGRSYEQYF. The full variable domain, rest sourced from reference TRBV30 and TRBJ2-7, is SQTIHQWPATLVQPVGSPLSLECTVEGTSNPNLYWYRQAAGRGLQLLFYSVGIGQISSEVPQNLSASRPQDRQFILSSKKLLLSDSGFYLCAWGVGGRSYEQYFGPGTRLTVT.

The V and J genes are TRBV7-2 and TRBJ2-3; D ambiguous. CDR1 SGHTA and CDR2 FQGNSA come from the germline V gene. V lost 4 bases and J lost 3, with 8 bases in between. The CDR3 extends over 13 amino acids. For the CDR3, the DNA is TGTGCCAGCAGCTCCTATTTGACAGATACGCAGTATTTT. It translates to CASSSYLTDTQYF.

The rearrangement links TRBV5-6 to TRBJ2-7; 9 bases match TRBD1. V dropped 3 bases and J dropped 6; count of bases not matched to a gene: 10. From germline, CDR1 is SGHDT and CDR2 YYEEEE. The CDR3 is 15 amino acids. Here the CDR3 DNA reads TGTGCCAGCAGCTCAACAGGGGGCCAGTTAGGCGAGCAGTACTTC. This translates into CASSSTGGQLGEQYF.

CDR3 bases: TGTGCCAGCAGCGGGACCGGGACAGGGGGCGACGAGCAGTACTTC. The encoded protein is CASSGTGTGGDEQYF. The chain recombines TRBV5-6 with TRBJ2-7, with 12 bases lining up with TRBD1. The CDR3 runs 15 residues. The germline V gene has CDR1 SGHDT and CDR2 YYEEEE. The V gene end was trimmed by 4 bases and the J gene end by 5 bases; junction bases not matched to a gene: 7.

The chain has TRBV19 and TRBJ1-5; maybe TRBD1 (6 bases). Germline CDR1 and CDR2: LNHDA and SQIVND (reference sequence). Trimming left V 5 bases short and J 5 bases short, with 10 bases between. The CDR3 has 13 residues. The CDR3 bases are TGTGCCAGTAGTCAGGGGAGCGATCAGCCCCAGCATTTT. Translation: CASSQGSDQPQHF.

The CDR3 DNA is TGTGCCAGTAGCGGACAGGGGGGACAGCCCCAGCATTTT. This codes for CASSGQGGQPQHF. The chain joins TRBV19 to TRBJ1-5; 10 nucleotides line up with TRBD1. This CDR3 spans 13 amino acids. Germline V gives CDR1 LNHDA, CDR2 SQIVND (reference sequence). Unmatched junction bases numbered 3, after V lost 6 bases and J lost 7 bases.

Only a few counts were recorded for this clone. The chain links TRBV4-2 to TRBJ1-1, with 9 bases identical to TRBD1. The germline V gene has CDR1 LGHNA and CDR2 YNFKEQ. This CDR3 contains 14 residues. V gave up 3 bases and J gave up 1 base; unmatched junction bases: 0. The CDR3 DNA reads TGTGCCAGCAGCCAGGGACAGGGGAACACTGAAGCTTTCTTT. Protein sequence: CASSQGQGNTEAFF.

The V call is TRBV28, the J call TRBJ1-6, with D perhaps TRBD1 (5 bases). CDR1 is MDHEN and CDR2 is SYDVKM in the germline V gene. Trimming stripped 6 bases from V and 7 bases from J, with 16 bases between. This CDR3 has 15 amino acids. CDR3 protein: CASRAGGGFNSPLHF. The CDR3 nucleotides are TGTGCCAGCAGAGCCGGGGGTGGGTTCAATTCACCCCTCCACTTT.

V is TRBV13 and J is TRBJ2-1; perhaps TRBD2 as D (5 bases). The germline V and J ends were trimmed by 5 bases and 1 base, with 12 bases remaining between them. The CDR3 runs to 15 residues. Germline V gene data show CDR1 as PRHDT and CDR2 as FYEKMQ (reference sequence). CDR3 in amino acids: CASSAPGISYNEQFF. The CDR3 nucleotides are TGTGCCAGCAGCGCCCCCGGGATTTCCTACAATGAGCAGTTCTTC.

This chain connects TRBV4-2 to TRBJ1-5; TRBD1 matches 8 bases. CDR3 length equals 15 residues. V lost 0 bases to trimming and J lost 9 bases; unmatched junction nucleotides: 7. Germline V CDR1 and CDR2: LGHNA, YNFKEQ. The CDR3 DNA is TGTGCCAGCAGCCAAGATGGGACAGGTTCTTCGCCCCAGCATTTT. As protein: CASSQDGTGSSPQHF.

This chain uses TRBV28 with TRBJ1-5; D is undetermined. V was shortened by 7 bases and J by 0 bases, with 4 bases between the two germline ends. Germline-derived CDR1 and CDR2 are MDHEN and SYDVKM. The CDR3 has 12 amino acids. CDR3 sequence (DNA): TGTGCCAGCAAAGTTAGCAATCAGCCCCAGCATTTT. Translation gives CASKVSNQPQHF.

The V call is TRBV28, the J call TRBJ1-2; D possibly corresponds to TRBD1 (6 bases). The CDR3 runs 14 residues. Germline lookup yields CDR1 MDHEN and CDR2 SYDVKM. Trimming took off 4 bases at V and 8 bases at J, with 17 bases between the two ends. Written as DNA, the CDR3 is TGTGCCAGCAGTTCCGGAGGACAGCGCCCCGGCTACACCTTC. Its translation is CASSSGGQRPGYTF.

The J gene is TRBJ2-5, the V gene TRBV28, with a tentative D call TRBD1 (6 bases). Germline V CDR1 and CDR2: MDHEN, SYDVKM. Trimming stripped 4 bases from V and 1 base from J, with 13 bases between. The CDR3 runs 15 residues. This CDR3 reads CASSSEGHFQETQYF. CDR3 in DNA: TGTGCCAGCAGTTCTGAGGGACATTTCCAAGAGACCCAGTACTTC.